This is a list of T cell receptor beta chains from one sample in a study of blood T cell repertoires in COVID-19. The table came from immunoSEQ multiplex PCR; TCRdb's copy has only in-frame clones and leaves some out. The table records 150,000 to 200,000 clones, over 90% of them present only once. The sequenced material came from peripheral blood. The receptors were gathered from an older woman with COVID-19, enrolled during active disease. The CDR3 runs from the conserved cysteine through the conserved F or W. The size entry is marked missing in some rows and otherwise reads once, few, many or a size class.

>NA|TRBV4-3|TRBJ1-4
CASGGGGEEKLFF
>NA|TRBV7-9|TRBJ2-7
CASSLSIDEQYF
>NA|TRBV10-3|TRBJ1-2
CAISDLAAISYGYTF
>NA|TRBV4-1|TRBJ1-1
CASSQGQGITEAFF
>NA|TRBV27|TRBJ2-2
CASTRSYNTGELFF
>once|TRBV2|TRBJ2-7
CASSLLAVSSYEQYF
>NA|TRBV12-3/TRBV12-4|TRBJ1-1
CASSLARGVAFF
>NA|TRBV12-3/TRBV12-4|TRBJ2-1
CASTYSDREQFF
>NA|TRBV5-1|TRBJ1-1
CASSLGQMAGDFAEAFF
>NA|TRBV7-6|TRBJ2-1
CASSPYRLEQFF
>NA|TRBV18|TRBJ2-7
CASSSSGGISYEQYF
>NA|TRBV19|TRBJ1-2
CASSSLLGQGYGYTF
>NA|TRBV6-5|TRBJ2-2
CASSFGPYTGELFF
>NA|TRBV7-2|TRBJ2-1
CASSLLGGDSYNEQFF
>NA|TRBV4-1|TRBJ1-6
CASSQDIGLPLHF
>NA|TRBV27|TRBJ1-2
CASSMGTGRAYGYTF
>NA|TRBV18|TRBJ1-6
CASSQGGSYNSPLHF
>NA|TRBV5-1|TRBJ1-2
CASSTTGDSIYGYTF
>NA|TRBV18|TRBJ1-5
CASSPRGGTGVDQPQHF
>NA|TRBV19|TRBJ2-5
CASSIWTGHQETQYF
>NA|TRBV7-3|TRBJ2-1
CASSFESRREQFF
>once|TRBV27|TRBJ1-1
CASSLTGETEAFF
>NA|TRBV5-4|TRBJ1-2
CASSFFDRLYGYTF
>NA|TRBV20-1|TRBJ2-7
CSASQTRVPTKQYF
>once|TRBV6-4|TRBJ2-3
CASRNTGSVTDTQYF
>NA|TRBV6-5|TRBJ1-6
CASSYSRQASPLHF
>NA|TRBV29-1|TRBJ2-7
CSVVTSGTGYEQYF
>NA|TRBV6-5|TRBJ2-7
CASRNHGNPYEQYF
>NA|TRBV5-1|TRBJ2-3
CASSSVLADTQYF
>few|TRBV10-3|TRBJ2-1
CAAGVGPGAGNEQFF